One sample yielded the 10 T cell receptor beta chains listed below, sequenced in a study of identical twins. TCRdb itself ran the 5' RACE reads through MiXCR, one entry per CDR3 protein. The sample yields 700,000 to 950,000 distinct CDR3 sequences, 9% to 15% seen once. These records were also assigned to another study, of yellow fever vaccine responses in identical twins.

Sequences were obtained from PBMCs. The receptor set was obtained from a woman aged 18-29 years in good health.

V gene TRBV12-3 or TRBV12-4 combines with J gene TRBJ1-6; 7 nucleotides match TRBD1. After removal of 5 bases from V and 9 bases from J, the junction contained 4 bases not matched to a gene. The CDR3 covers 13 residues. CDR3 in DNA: TGTGCCAGCAGTAGGACAGGAACTTCACCCCTCCACTTT. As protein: CASSRTGTSPLHF.

Here the CDR3 DNA reads TGCGCCAGCAGGAAAGGAATGCTAGCTCTAAACAATGAGCAGTTCTTC. It codes for CASRKGMLALNNEQFF. This rearrangement joins TRBV4-1 to TRBJ2-1; D is perhaps TRBD2 (5 bases). V lost 6 bases and J lost 5, with 20 bases in between. Germline V gene sequence: CDR1 MGHRA, CDR2 YSYEKL. The CDR3 is 16 residues long.

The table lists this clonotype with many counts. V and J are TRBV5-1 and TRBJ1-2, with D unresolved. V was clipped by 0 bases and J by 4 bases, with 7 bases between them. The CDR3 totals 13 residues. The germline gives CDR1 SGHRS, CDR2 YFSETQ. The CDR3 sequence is CASSLVAGYGYTF. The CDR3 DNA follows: TGCGCCAGCAGCTTGGTTGCCGGCTATGGCTACACCTTC.

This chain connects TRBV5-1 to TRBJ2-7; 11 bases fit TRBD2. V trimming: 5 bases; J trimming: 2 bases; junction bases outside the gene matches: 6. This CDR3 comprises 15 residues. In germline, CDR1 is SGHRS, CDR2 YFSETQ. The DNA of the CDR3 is TGCGCCAGCAGGCCAACTAGCGGGAGCACCTACGAGCAGTACTTC. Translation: CASRPTSGSTYEQYF.

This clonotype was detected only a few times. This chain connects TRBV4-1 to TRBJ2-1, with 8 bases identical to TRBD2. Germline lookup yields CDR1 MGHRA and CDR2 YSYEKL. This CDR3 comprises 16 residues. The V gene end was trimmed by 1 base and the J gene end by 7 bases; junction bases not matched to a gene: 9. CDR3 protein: CASSQGPGLVGNEQFF. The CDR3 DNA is TGCGCCAGCAGCCAAGGACCGGGACTAGTGGGTAATGAGCAGTTCTTC.

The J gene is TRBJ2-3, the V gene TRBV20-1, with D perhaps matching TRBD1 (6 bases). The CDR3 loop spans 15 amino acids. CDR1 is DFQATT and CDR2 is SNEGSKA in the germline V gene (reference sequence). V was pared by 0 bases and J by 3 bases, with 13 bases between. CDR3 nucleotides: TGCAGTGCTAGAGATCTTAGGACAGAAACAGATACGCAGTATTTT. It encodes CSARDLRTETDTQYF.

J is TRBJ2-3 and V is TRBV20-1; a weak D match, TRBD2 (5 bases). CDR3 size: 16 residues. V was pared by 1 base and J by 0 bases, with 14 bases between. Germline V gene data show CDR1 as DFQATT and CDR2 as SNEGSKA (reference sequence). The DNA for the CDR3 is TGCAGTGCTAGAGGCGGGTGGCTATTCAGCACAGATACGCAGTATTTT. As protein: CSARGGWLFSTDTQYF.

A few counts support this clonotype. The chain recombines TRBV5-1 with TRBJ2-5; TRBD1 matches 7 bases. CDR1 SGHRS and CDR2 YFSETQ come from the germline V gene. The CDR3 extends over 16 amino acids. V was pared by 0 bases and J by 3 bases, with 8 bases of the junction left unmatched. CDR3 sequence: CASSLARGQLKETQYF. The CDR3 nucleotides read TGCGCCAGCAGCTTGGCTCGGGGACAGCTAAAAGAGACCCAGTACTTC.

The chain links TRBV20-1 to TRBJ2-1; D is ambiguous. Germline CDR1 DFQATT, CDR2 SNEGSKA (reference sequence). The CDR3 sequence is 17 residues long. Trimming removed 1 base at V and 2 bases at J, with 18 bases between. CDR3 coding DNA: TGCAGTGCTAGAGCCCTTAAAGCGAGTACCCCCTACAATGAGCAGTTCTTC. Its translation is CSARALKASTPYNEQFF.

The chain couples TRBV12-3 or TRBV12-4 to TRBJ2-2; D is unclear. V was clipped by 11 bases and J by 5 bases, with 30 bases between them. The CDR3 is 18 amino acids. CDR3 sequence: CACCLRARDGPRTGELFF. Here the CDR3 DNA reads TGTGCCTGCTGTTTAAGGGCCCGAGACGGCCCCCGAACCGGGGAGCTGTTTTTT.